The T cell receptor (beta chain) described here comes from a study of identical twins. This CDR3 region has 15 residues. Every one of the donors was a healthy Caucasian. Study observations and caveats: Out-of-frame beta sequences exhibited a weaker degree of excess twin sharing.

In its sample, this clonotype was seen many times. Its target is not known. A universal primer site arose from template switching, and cDNA bore unique molecular identifiers. TCRdb analysed the 5' RACE reads with MiXCR anew, one entry per CDR3 protein. The sample lists some 600,000 distinct CDR3 sequences, roughly 7.2% occurring once. The same data also contributed to another study, on yellow fever vaccine responses in identical twins.

Specimen: PBMCs. This TCR came from a woman aged 18-29 years in good health. The chain uses TRBV12-3 or TRBV12-4 and TRBJ2-2, with D hard to call. For the CDR3, the DNA is TGTGCGACCTCCCCCGGCCCCCCGAACACCGGGGAGCTGTTTTTT. Translating it yields CATSPGPPNTGELFF.